What follows are 21 T cell receptor beta chains derived from one specimen sequenced in a study of chemoradiotherapy in HPV16-positive cancers. TCRdb's copy holds only in-frame clones and misses some; the assay was immunoSEQ multiplex PCR. Seen here are approximately 2,300 clones, 78% observed once, and the top ten hold less than 20%. The starting material was tumor tissue, obtained from a patient who underwent chemoradiotherapy. Receptors originate from a human donor with HPV-associated anogenital cancer.

This clone was counted only a few times. The CDR3 nucleotides are TGTGCCATCAGTGAGGCGACTAGCGGGTCCTACGAGCAGTACTTC. It codes for CAISEATSGSYEQYF. The chain is built from TRBV10-3 and TRBJ2-7, with 10 bases aligning to TRBD2. Looked up from germline, CDR1 is ENHRY and CDR2 is SYGVKD. The V and J ends lost 2 bases and 1 base, in that order; junction bases with no gene match: 2. This CDR3 contains 15 residues.

The V gene is TRBV6-1, the J gene TRBJ2-5, with TRBD2 matching over 10 bases. The length of the CDR3 is 15 residues. V dropped 3 bases and J dropped 5; count of bases not matched to a gene: 6. Germline V CDR1 and CDR2: MNHNS, SASEGT. CDR3 DNA: TGTGCCAGCAGTGAGGGAAATAGCGGGGGGGAGACCCAGTACTTC. Translating gives CASSEGNSGGETQYF.

The chain combines TRBV10-3 with TRBJ2-7, with TRBD2 matching 14 bases. From germline, CDR1 is ENHRY and CDR2 SYGVKD. There are 15 residues in the CDR3. V was pared by 10 bases and J by 5 bases, with 10 bases of the junction left unmatched. CDR3 residues: CATARLAGGHDEQYF. In nucleotides, the CDR3 is TGTGCCACCGCTCGACTAGCGGGGGGGCACGACGAGCAGTACTTC.

V and J are TRBV19 and TRBJ2-6, with D perhaps TRBD2 (6 bases). Trimming took off 10 bases at V and 0 bases at J, with 22 bases between the two ends. Germline V gives CDR1 LNHDA, CDR2 SQIVND (reference sequence). The CDR3 sequence is 18 residues long. The CDR3 nucleotides are TGTGCCACCGCCTCGCGGGGCTTGGGGAGCTCTGGGGCCAACGTCCTGACTTTC. It yields the protein CATASRGLGSSGANVLTF.

This chain joins TRBV27 and TRBJ1-1; no definite D call. CDR3 length: 11 residues. From germline, CDR1 is MNHEY and CDR2 SMNVEV (reference sequence). The V end lost 6 bases, the J end lost 6 bases, and 8 bases lay between the germline ends. The CDR3 loop reads CASRVGPEAFF. The CDR3 DNA sequence: TGTGCCAGCAGGGTAGGGCCTGAAGCTTTCTTT.

J is TRBJ2-2 and V is TRBV28, with TRBD2 matching over 7 bases. J was trimmed by 4 bases and V by 6 bases; bases with no gene match: 11. Germline V gene sequence: CDR1 MDHEN, CDR2 SYDVKM. CDR3 size: 16 residues. The CDR3 is CASRVGGGGFTGELFF. The DNA of the CDR3 is TGTGCCAGCAGGGTGGGCGGCGGGGGTTTCACCGGGGAGCTGTTTTTT.

CDR3 sequence: CASSPRGRPNTGELFF. The CDR3 DNA is TGTGCCAGCAGCCCGCGGGGGAGACCGAACACCGGGGAGCTGTTTTTT. V is TRBV7-9 and J is TRBJ2-2, with 7 bases identical to TRBD2. The trim removed 5 bases at V and 0 bases at J, leaving 6 bases unmatched. Germline V gene data show CDR1 as SEHNR and CDR2 as FQNEAQ (reference sequence). This CDR3 comprises 16 residues.

V is TRBV28 and J is TRBJ1-1; D is possibly TRBD1 (5 bases). The CDR3 consists of 15 residues. With 5 bases removed from V and 6 bases from J, the gap between germline ends came to 19 bases. CDR1 is MDHEN and CDR2 is SYDVKM in the germline V gene. The CDR3 nucleotides read TGTGCCAGCAGTCGGGGCGGTAAAAAGGGCCCTGAAGCTTTCTTT. Its protein product is CASSRGGKKGPEAFF.

The rearrangement links TRBV7-2 to TRBJ1-1; TRBD1 matches 9 bases. CDR3 length equals 16 residues. Per germline, CDR1 SGHTA and CDR2 FQGNSA. V was clipped by 6 bases and J by 5 bases; unmatched bases: 13. CDR3 DNA: TGTGCCAGCAGGGGGTGGAGACAGGGGGAAGGGACTGAAGCTTTCTTT. Its protein product is CASRGWRQGEGTEAFF.

V is TRBV11-2 and J is TRBJ2-1, with D perhaps assigned TRBD1 or TRBD2 (5 bases each). CDR1 is SGHAT, CDR2 FQNNGV, per germline. Trimming removed 5 bases from V and 3 bases from J, with 17 bases in between. The CDR3 has 16 amino acids. CDR3: CASSPTFGTIYNEQFF. Here the CDR3 DNA reads TGTGCCAGCAGCCCCACATTCGGGACCATCTACAATGAGCAGTTCTTC.

This clone has just one count. V gene TRBV25-1 combines with J gene TRBJ1-6; the match to TRBD1 covers 7 bases. Germline V lookup: CDR1 MGHDK, CDR2 SYGVNS. The CDR3 has 15 residues. With V trimmed by 4 bases and J by 6 bases, 6 bases remained unmatched. CDR3: CASSVGGVINSPLHF. The CDR3 DNA reads as TGTGCCAGCAGTGTAGGGGGCGTTATTAATTCACCCCTCCACTTT.

The chain is built from TRBV2 and TRBJ2-1; possibly TRBD1 or TRBD2 for D (5 bases each). This CDR3 is 17 amino acids long. The ends were cut back, 5 bases at V and 5 bases at J, with 22 bases in the middle. The germline V gene has CDR1 SNHLY and CDR2 FYNNEI. The CDR3 protein is CASSTTMWGFRDNEQFF. The DNA of the CDR3 is TGTGCCAGCAGTACCACCATGTGGGGGTTTAGGGACAATGAGCAGTTCTTC. Full variable domain (remainder filled in from reference TRBV2 and TRBJ2-1): EPEVTQTPSHQVTQMGQEVILRCVPISNHLYFYWYRQILGQKVEFLVSFYNNEISEKSEIFDDQFSVERPDGSNFTLKIRSTKLEDSAMYFCASSTTMWGFRDNEQFFGPGTRLTVL.

Only one count was recorded for this clone. This sequence joins TRBV25-1 and TRBJ1-1; D not resolved. The CDR3 runs 12 residues. Trimming took off 8 bases at V and 0 bases at J, with 7 bases between the two ends. Germline values: CDR1 MGHDK, CDR2 SYGVNS. CDR3 DNA sequence: TGTGCCAGCGGATCTCTGAACACTGAAGCTTTCTTT. It is translated as CASGSLNTEAFF. Combining the CDR3 with reference TRBV25-1 and TRBJ1-1 gives the whole variable domain EADIYQTPRYLVIGTGKKITLECSQTMGHDKMYWYQQDPGMELHLIHYSYGVNSTEKGDLSSESTVSRIRTEHFPLTLESARPSHTSQYLCASGSLNTEAFFGQGTRLTVV.

J is TRBJ2-1 and V is TRBV28, with D perhaps matching TRBD2 (7 bases). The germline V gene has CDR1 MDHEN and CDR2 SYDVKM. CDR3 length: 14 residues. Between the trimmed V and J ends, which lost 6 bases and 10 bases, there was a span of 19 bases. As DNA, the CDR3 is TGTGCCAGCAGACTCCAGGGGTCAGCGGGGGAGCAGTTCTTC. It codes for CASRLQGSAGEQFF.

V gene TRBV5-6 combines with J gene TRBJ2-7; TRBD1 aligns across 7 bases. The V gene end was trimmed by 4 bases and the J gene end by 4 bases; junction bases not matched to a gene: 17. This CDR3 comprises 17 residues. CDR1 and CDR2 (germline): SGHDT, YYEEEE. CDR3 DNA sequence: TGTGCCAGCAGCCAGGGAAAGAGGAACAGGGGTAGATACGAGCAGTACTTC. Translation gives CASSQGKRNRGRYEQYF.

V usage is TRBV5-4 and J usage is TRBJ1-3, with D tentatively TRBD1 (6 bases). V was clipped by 5 bases and J by 2 bases, with 11 bases between them. In germline, CDR1 is SGHNT, CDR2 YYREEE (reference sequence). CDR3 length equals 14 residues. CDR3 nucleotides: TGTGCCAGCAGTGACGGACAGCCTGGAAACACCATATATTTT. It specifies CASSDGQPGNTIYF.

On this clone: This is likely a read error, given that the CDR3 carries no conserved phenylalanine or tryptophan at its end. The chain joins TRBV29-1 to TRBJ1-4; D perhaps matches TRBD1 (6 bases). CDR1 is SQVTM, CDR2 ANQGSEA, per germline. The CDR3 runs to 14 residues. The CDR3 bases are TGCAGCGCTGAAGGTCGGGGGGCGGGTGAAAAACTGTTTTGT. Amino acids: CSAEGRGAGEKLFC.

The chain has TRBV2 and TRBJ1-2; 9 bases fit TRBD1. This CDR3 has 14 amino acids. Germline V gene sequence: CDR1 SNHLY, CDR2 FYNNEI. Trimming at V came to 7 bases and at J to 2 bases, leaving 5 bases not matched to a gene. CDR3 residues: CASIGTGSNYGYTF. The CDR3 bases are TGTGCCAGCATCGGGACAGGGAGCAACTATGGCTACACCTTC.

CDR3 nucleotide sequence: TGTGCCAGCAGGAAGTACCCGGGACCTGAAGCTTTCTTT. It specifies CASRKYPGPEAFF. The V gene is TRBV2, the J gene TRBJ1-1; tentative D call: TRBD1 (5 bases). V dropped 6 bases and J dropped 6 bases, with 14 bases sitting between them. Germline CDR1 SNHLY, CDR2 FYNNEI. The CDR3 totals 13 residues.

The chain is built from TRBV7-9 and TRBJ2-2, with TRBD1 identical over 7 bases. This CDR3 region has 16 residues. V lost 1 base to trimming and J lost 3 bases; unmatched junction nucleotides: 5. Germline V lookup: CDR1 SEHNR, CDR2 FQNEAQ (reference sequence). CDR3 in DNA: TGTGCCAGCAGCTTAGAGGGGGCCGGCGACACCGGGGAGCTGTTTTTT. Protein: CASSLEGAGDTGELFF.

The chain employs TRBV7-9 and TRBJ1-4; D uncertain. V was cut by 1 base and J by 7 bases, with 10 bases left in between. Per the germline V gene, CDR1 is SEHNR and CDR2 is FQNEAQ (reference sequence). The CDR3 runs 14 residues. The CDR3 is CASSLDFGVEKLFF. The CDR3 nucleotides are TGTGCCAGCAGCTTAGATTTCGGAGTTGAAAAACTGTTTTTT. The full variable domain, in which reference TRBV7-9 and TRBJ1-4 provide the parts outside the CDR3, is DTGVSQNPRHKITKRGQNVTFRCDPISEHNRLYWYRQTLGQGPEFLTYFQNEAQLEKSRLLSDRFSAERPKGSFSTLEIQRTEQGDSAMYLCASSLDFGVEKLFFGSGTQLSVL.